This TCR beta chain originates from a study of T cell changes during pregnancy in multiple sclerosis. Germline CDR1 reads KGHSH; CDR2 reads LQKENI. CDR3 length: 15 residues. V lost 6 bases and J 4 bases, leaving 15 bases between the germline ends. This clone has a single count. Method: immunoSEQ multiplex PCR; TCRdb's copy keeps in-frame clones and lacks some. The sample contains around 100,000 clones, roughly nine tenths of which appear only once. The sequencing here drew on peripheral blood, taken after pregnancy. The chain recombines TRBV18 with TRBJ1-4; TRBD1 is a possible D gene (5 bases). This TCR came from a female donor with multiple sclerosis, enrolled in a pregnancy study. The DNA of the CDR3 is TGTGCCAGCTCTCCAACGACGACAGTTAATGAAAAACTGTTTTTT. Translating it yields CASSPTTTVNEKLFF.